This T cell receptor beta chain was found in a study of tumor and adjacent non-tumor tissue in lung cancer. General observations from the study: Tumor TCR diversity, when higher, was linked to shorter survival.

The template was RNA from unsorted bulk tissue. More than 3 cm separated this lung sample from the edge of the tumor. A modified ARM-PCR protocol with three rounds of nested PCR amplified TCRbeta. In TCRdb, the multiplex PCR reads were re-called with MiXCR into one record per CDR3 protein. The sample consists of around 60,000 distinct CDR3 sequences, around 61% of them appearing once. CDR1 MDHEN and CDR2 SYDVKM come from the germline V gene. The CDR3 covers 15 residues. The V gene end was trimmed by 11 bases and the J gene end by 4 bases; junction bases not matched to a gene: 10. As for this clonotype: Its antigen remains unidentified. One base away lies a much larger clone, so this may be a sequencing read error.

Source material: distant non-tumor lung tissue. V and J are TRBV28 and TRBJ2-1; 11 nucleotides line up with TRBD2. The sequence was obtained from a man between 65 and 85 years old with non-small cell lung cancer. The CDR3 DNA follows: TGTGCCCAGTCCTCTGCTAGCGGGAGGTACAATGAGCAGTTCTTC. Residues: CAQSSASGRYNEQFF.